This T cell receptor beta chain was recorded in a study of T cells expressing NK-cell markers. Study-level results: NKG2C+ dominant clonotypes from 5 to 7 donors made up roughly 1.0-7.0% of CD8+ T cells.

As concerns this clonotype: Its antigen remains unknown.

TCRdb reanalyzed the 5' RACE reads and collapses them to one entry per CDR3 protein, without DNA. The sample includes 150,000 to 180,000 distinct CDR3 sequences. This sequence originates from a woman between 50 and 59 years old in good health. Sequencing was carried out using blood T cells: a sorted CD56 or NKG2C T cell subset, CD4+ or CD8+ T cells, or bulk PBMC T cells (not recorded which).

The CDR3 loop reads CASSTGTSTEAFF. This chain uses TRBV11-2 with TRBJ1-1; TCRdb gives TRBD1 as the D gene, but with no DNA this cannot be confirmed. Looked up from germline, CDR1 is SGHAT and CDR2 is FQNNGV. This CDR3 spans 13 amino acids.